The sequence of this TCR beta chain was determined in a study of T cells in Graves' hyperthyroidism and ophthalmopathy. Study-level information: Peripheral blood was taken when the disease was first diagnosed, before any treatment began. General study results and limits: Blood also contained most expanded thyroid clonotypes above 0.001.

Regions amplified from RNA transcripts were the TCR beta CDR3 regions. Carried out on the TCR CDR3, a first-round RT-PCR used the HTBI primer set. TCRdb recomputed calls from the multiplex PCR reads with MiXCR, one row per CDR3 protein. The sample lists some 360,000 distinct CDR3 sequences; 15% to 20% were seen once. At least ten counts were recorded for this clonotype. Antigen specificity is unknown. Trimming at V came to 5 bases and at J to 7 bases, leaving 9 bases not matched to a gene. This CDR3 comprises 15 residues. CDR1 MDHEN and CDR2 SYDVKM come from the germline V gene. This TCR derives from a woman between 35 and 50 years old with Graves' ophthalmopathy. J is TRBJ1-5 and V is TRBV28; 9 bases align to TRBD1. Sequencing was done on a sample of blood. The chain's CDR3 is CASSRTGVLWQPQHF. Here the CDR3 DNA reads TGTGCCAGCAGTCGGACAGGGGTTCTCTGGCAGCCCCAGCATTTT.